Listed here are 32 T cell receptor beta chains from one sample, sequenced in a study of blood T cell repertoires in COVID-19. Measured with immunoSEQ multiplex PCR; TCRdb has only the in-frame clones, and not every one. Of some 240,000 clones listed, 80% to 90% were seen once; the top ten hold 2.5% to 3.5%. The sample was PBMCs or T cells enriched from blood (not recorded which). These receptors were taken from a woman aged 40 to 55 who had been exposed to COVID-19.

The rearrangement uses TRBV9 and TRBJ1-1, with 8 bases lining up with TRBD1. CDR1 SGDLS and CDR2 YYNGEE come from the germline V gene. The CDR3 sequence is 15 residues long. V shed 3 bases and J 0 bases; nucleotides not matched to a gene: 4. The CDR3 loop reads CASSARTGLNTEAFF. DNA of the CDR3: TGTGCCAGCAGCGCACGGACAGGGCTGAACACTGAAGCTTTCTTT.

This chain links TRBV5-4 with TRBJ1-6; TRBD1 is a possible D gene (5 bases). V shed 4 bases and J shed 9 bases, with 23 bases lying between them. The germline V gene has CDR1 SGHNT and CDR2 YYREEE (reference sequence). CDR3 length: 17 residues. CDR3 nucleotides: TGTGCCAGCAGCCCACCTGGGGGGATAGCGGCTGGTTCACCCCTCCACTTT. Encoded protein: CASSPPGGIAAGSPLHF.

The CDR3, as DNA: TGTGCCAGCAGCCTTACAGGGGGCTATGGCTACACCTTC. This codes for CASSLTGGYGYTF. The genes are TRBV2 and TRBJ1-2; 8 positions match TRBD1. The V gene end was trimmed by 6 bases and the J gene end by 4 bases; junction bases not matched to a gene: 4. The CDR3 has 13 residues. The germline V gene has CDR1 SNHLY and CDR2 FYNNEI.

The V call is TRBV5-1, the J call TRBJ2-7; 7 bases align to TRBD1. The CDR3 has 15 amino acids. Germline lookup yields CDR1 SGHRS and CDR2 YFSETQ. The CDR3 here is CASSLLTGPTYEQYV. CDR3 nucleotide sequence: TGTGCCAGCAGCTTGTTGACAGGGCCTACCTACGAGCAGTACGTC.

The chain links TRBV6-5 to TRBJ2-5; 7 bases are shared with TRBD1. Trimming took 5 bases from V and 4 from J; bases not matched to a gene: 10. Germline CDR1 and CDR2: MNHEY and SVGAGI. This CDR3 comprises 15 residues. This CDR3 is CASSTGQVKGETQYF. The CDR3 DNA is TGTGCCAGCAGTACCGGACAGGTCAAGGGAGAGACCCAGTACTTC.

J is TRBJ2-1 and V is TRBV4-3; D perhaps matches TRBD1 (5 bases). The V end lost 4 bases, the J end lost 0 bases, and 13 bases lay between the germline ends. CDR1 and CDR2 (germline): LGHNA, YSLEER. The CDR3 consists of 16 residues. The CDR3 region is CASSLETASSYNEQFF. The CDR3 nucleotides read TGCGCCAGCAGCCTCGAGACAGCGAGCTCCTACAATGAGCAGTTCTTC.

In DNA form, the CDR3 reads TGTGCCAGCAGTCAGCTCGAGGGACAGCCCCAGCATTTT. Translating it yields CASSQLEGQPQHF. The chain joins TRBV12-3 or TRBV12-4 to TRBJ1-5; no firm D call. CDR3 length: 13 residues. Trimming cost V 5 bases and J 7 bases, with 12 bases left between them.

The chain employs TRBV6-4 and TRBJ1-1; TRBD1 aligns across 11 bases. This CDR3 is built from 14 residues. The germline gives CDR1 MRHNA, CDR2 SNTAGT. J gave up 10 bases and V 3 bases, and 7 bases lay outside the gene matches. CDR3 nucleotides: TGTGCCAGCAGTGAGGGGACAGGGGGAAGGAGAGCTTTCTTT. Translated: CASSEGTGGRRAFF.

The rearrangement joins TRBV12-2 to TRBJ1-2. TRBV12-2 is classified as a pseudogene. The CDR3 length is 19 residues. CDR3 nucleotides: TGTGCAAGTCGCTTAGTTCCCCCTCTCGAGTCACTGAATAACTATGGCTACACCTTC. This gives the protein CASRLVPPLESLNNYGYTF.

The chain couples TRBV6-5 to TRBJ1-6; D uncertain. Germline CDR1 is MNHEY and CDR2 is SVGAGI. The CDR3 totals 15 residues. V was trimmed by 7 bases and J by 8 bases, leaving 18 bases between them. CDR3 region: CASTQAAGGYSPLHF. The DNA of the CDR3 is TGTGCCAGCACCCAAGCGGCAGGCGGGTATTCACCCCTCCACTTT.

This chain connects TRBV19 to TRBJ1-4; 7 bases map to TRBD1. V dropped 4 bases and J dropped 6; count of bases not matched to a gene: 2. Germline V gene sequence: CDR1 LNHDA, CDR2 SQIVND (reference sequence). CDR3 length equals 13 residues. CDR3 coding DNA: TGTGCCAGTAGTAAGGGGGCGGATGAAAAACTGTTTTTT. This codes for CASSKGADEKLFF.

The count of this clone is one. The rearrangement joins TRBV6-1 to TRBJ1-1, with a possible D match to TRBD1 (5 bases). From germline, CDR1 is MNHNS and CDR2 SASEGT. The V and J ends lost 3 bases and 10 bases respectively, with 18 bases between them. The CDR3 is made up of 14 amino acids. The CDR3 nucleotides read TGTGCCAGCAGTGATTCTTTTGTGGGTAGGGGAGCTTTCTTT. This gives the protein CASSDSFVGRGAFF.

The chain joins TRBV12-3 or TRBV12-4 to TRBJ2-1; 7 bases are shared with TRBD1. The V and J ends lost 8 bases and 10 bases, in that order; junction bases with no gene match: 5. The CDR3 is 11 amino acids. The DNA for the CDR3 is TGTGCCAGCGGCATAGGGGGCGAGCAGTTCTTC. This translates into CASGIGGEQFF.

The chain couples TRBV7-6 to TRBJ1-2; D unresolved. The length of the CDR3 is 13 residues. Germline lookup yields CDR1 SGHVS and CDR2 FNYEAQ. Trimming shortened V by 1 base and J by 7 bases, and 10 bases separated the two germline ends. The CDR3 spells CASSLEQSSGYTF. Here the CDR3 DNA reads TGTGCCAGCAGCTTAGAACAGTCATCTGGCTACACCTTC.

The V and J genes are TRBV7-2 and TRBJ2-3; possible D gene TRBD2, 5 bases. Germline V lookup: CDR1 SGHTA, CDR2 FQGNSA. The CDR3 consists of 13 residues. V was cut by 3 bases and J by 6 bases, with 10 bases left in between. As DNA, the CDR3 is TGTGCCAGCAGCTTTACCGGGAAGGATACGCAGTATTTT. Its translation: CASSFTGKDTQYF.

This clone came up a few times. The chain couples TRBV6-5 to TRBJ2-5, with 7 bases fitting TRBD2. Germline V gives CDR1 MNHEY, CDR2 SVGAGI. V gave up 2 bases and J gave up 1 base; unmatched junction bases: 7. This CDR3 is built from 16 residues. This CDR3 is CASSYNGGRSQETQYF. The CDR3 DNA follows: TGTGCCAGCAGTTACAACGGGGGGAGATCCCAAGAGACCCAGTACTTC.

The CDR3 loop reads CASSQELGERSYNEQFF. The CDR3 nucleotides read TGTGCCAGCAGCCAAGAGTTGGGCGAGCGGTCCTACAATGAGCAGTTCTTC. The chain couples TRBV4-2 to TRBJ2-1; D might be TRBD2 (5 bases). Germline V gene sequence: CDR1 LGHNA, CDR2 YNFKEQ. This CDR3 has 17 residues. The germline V and J ends were trimmed by 0 bases and 1 base, with 13 bases remaining between them.

As DNA, the CDR3 is TGTGCCAGCAGTGAAAAGGGGGCCAATGGCTACACCTTC. This encodes CASSEKGANGYTF. This chain links TRBV3-1 (or the pseudogene TRBV3-2) with TRBJ1-2; 7 bases line up with TRBD1. From germline, CDR1 is LGHDT and CDR2 YNNKEL (reference sequence). The trim removed 6 bases at V and 6 bases at J, leaving 7 bases unmatched. There are 13 residues in the CDR3.

The rearrangement uses TRBV2 and TRBJ2-7, with D perhaps TRBD1 (5 bases). This CDR3 has 13 residues. Trimming stripped 8 bases from V and 5 bases from J, with 16 bases between. Germline V gives CDR1 SNHLY, CDR2 FYNNEI. The CDR3 spells CASGWQGDHEQYF. The DNA for the CDR3 is TGTGCCAGCGGGTGGCAGGGTGATCACGAGCAGTACTTC.

In its sample, this clone was seen once. The chain is built from TRBV6-6 and TRBJ1-1, with 8 bases identical to TRBD1. In germline, CDR1 is MNHNY, CDR2 SVGAGI (reference sequence). The CDR3 spans 15 residues. V lost 2 bases, J lost 4 bases, and 6 bases stayed unmatched. The CDR3 DNA is TGTGCCAGCAGTTACCGAGGACAGGGTCTCACTGAAGCTTTCTTT. Translation gives CASSYRGQGLTEAFF.

The chain has TRBV5-4 and TRBJ1-5, with 7 bases fitting TRBD1. V trimming: 2 bases; J trimming: 6 bases; junction bases outside the gene matches: 5. Looked up from germline, CDR1 is SGHNT and CDR2 is YYREEE (reference sequence). This CDR3 comprises 14 residues. DNA of the CDR3: TGTGCCAGCAGCTTTTGGGACAGTTCTCAGCCCCAGCATTTT. Translating it yields CASSFWDSSQPQHF.

The chain's CDR3 is CASSIGGAGWQPQHF. The CDR3 DNA is TGTGCCAGTAGTATAGGCGGGGCAGGGTGGCAGCCCCAGCATTTT. This rearrangement joins TRBV19 to TRBJ1-5, with D maybe TRBD1 (5 bases). Germline CDR1 LNHDA, CDR2 SQIVND (reference sequence). The germline V and J ends were trimmed by 1 base and 7 bases, with 14 bases remaining between them. The CDR3 has 15 residues.

This clone has just a few counts. This chain uses TRBV6-4 with TRBJ1-6; the match to TRBD1 covers 8 bases. The CDR3 has 14 residues. Trimming removed 2 bases from V and 10 bases from J; junction bases left unmatched: 4. Germline lookup yields CDR1 MRHNA and CDR2 SNTAGT. The DNA for the CDR3 is TGTGCCAGCAGTGACGGGGCAGGGGGCTCACCCCTCCACTTT. Its translation: CASSDGAGGSPLHF.

The chain carries TRBV24-1 and TRBJ1-4, with TRBD1 matching 8 bases. V lost 8 bases to trimming and J lost 3 bases; unmatched junction nucleotides: 4. The CDR3 totals 14 residues. Germline V lookup: CDR1 KGHDR, CDR2 SFDVKD. CDR3 DNA: TGTGCCACCACCCGACAGGGGTCTAATGAAAAACTGTTTTTT. Translation: CATTRQGSNEKLFF.

J is TRBJ1-4 and V is TRBV30; D remains ambiguous. This CDR3 comprises 13 residues. Germline V CDR1 and CDR2: GTSNPN, SVGIG (reference sequence). Trimming cost V 5 bases and J 6 bases, with 13 bases left between them. The CDR3 loop is CAWALLSHEKLFF. In DNA form, the CDR3 reads TGTGCCTGGGCACTCTTATCGCATGAAAAACTGTTTTTT.

The rearrangement uses TRBV28 and TRBJ1-3; D is unclear. CDR1 and CDR2 (germline): MDHEN, SYDVKM. The CDR3 spans 16 residues. Trimming took off 3 bases at V and 0 bases at J, with 12 bases between the two ends. CDR3 DNA sequence: TGTGCCAGCAGTTTTTTTTCAGCGTACTCTGGAAACACCATATATTTT. It specifies CASSFFSAYSGNTIYF.

The chain uses TRBV19 and TRBJ2-1; D is unclear. Germline V gene sequence: CDR1 LNHDA, CDR2 SQIVND (reference sequence). The V and J ends lost 7 bases and 7 bases respectively, with 23 bases between them. The CDR3 totals 16 residues. CDR3 DNA: TGTGCCAGTACCATGCCAACCGGGTCCAACCGGAATGAGCAGTTCTTC. Translating it yields CASTMPTGSNRNEQFF.

The chain links TRBV19 to TRBJ1-2; D unresolved. Germline V gives CDR1 LNHDA, CDR2 SQIVND (reference sequence). This CDR3 comprises 16 residues. V lost 6 bases, J lost 0 bases, and 17 bases lay in between. The CDR3 region has the DNA TGTGCCAGTAGGAAGGAGACTCCTAATCCTAACTATGGCTACACCTTC. Translated, it gives CASRKETPNPNYGYTF.

This chain uses TRBV7-3 with TRBJ1-2; D may be TRBD1 (5 bases). This CDR3 has 13 amino acids. Germline CDR1 reads SGHTA; CDR2 reads FQGTGA. V was pared by 3 bases and J by 9 bases, with 14 bases between. CDR3 loop: CASSFEAGRSYTF. DNA for the CDR3: TGTGCCAGCAGCTTTGAGGCAGGGAGGAGCTACACCTTC.

The V gene is TRBV3-1 (or the pseudogene TRBV3-2), the J gene TRBJ1-3; no definite D call. Germline CDR1 and CDR2: LGHDT and YNNKEL (reference sequence). V was cut by 0 bases and J by 4 bases, with 7 bases left in between. This CDR3 is 14 amino acids long. The CDR3 DNA is TGTGCCAGCAGCCAAGAATACGGGGGAAACACCATATATTTT. Translating gives CASSQEYGGNTIYF.

This sequence joins TRBV7-9 and TRBJ2-1; the match to TRBD2 covers 11 bases. The CDR3 is 19 residues long. J lost 0 bases, V lost 0 bases, and 7 bases had no gene match. In germline, CDR1 is SEHNR, CDR2 FQNEAQ (reference sequence). The CDR3 loop is CASSLAWGLADSSYNEQFF. Here the CDR3 DNA reads TGTGCCAGCAGCTTAGCCTGGGGACTAGCGGATAGCTCCTACAATGAGCAGTTCTTC. Full variable domain (rest looked up from reference TRBV7-9 and TRBJ2-1): DTGVSQNPRHKITKRGQNVTFRCDPISEHNRLYWYRQTLGQGPEFLTYFQNEAQLEKSRLLSDRFSAERPKGSFSTLEIQRTEQGDSAMYLCASSLAWGLADSSYNEQFFGPGTRLTVL.

This clone was seen only once. The V and J genes are TRBV10-3 and TRBJ2-5; perhaps TRBD2 as D (6 bases). Trimming shortened V by 2 bases and J by 5 bases, and 18 bases separated the two germline ends. This CDR3 comprises 16 residues. Per germline, CDR1 ENHRY and CDR2 SYGVKD. This CDR3 is CAISEVLAGGAETQYF. The CDR3, as DNA: TGTGCCATCAGTGAGGTTTTGGCGGGCGGGGCCGAGACCCAGTACTTC.